These T cell receptor beta chains were read from a single sample in a study of T-cell memory formation after mild COVID-19. TCRdb recomputed calls from the 5' RACE reads with MiXCR, one row per CDR3 protein. This table holds roughly 560,000 distinct CDR3 sequences, just over 20% found once. The sequenced material came from PBMCs or a T cell subset sorted from them (not recorded which). These receptors came from an adult woman who had mild COVID-19 (a few samples of this study predate the infection). Cell type and time point are not known. The CDR3 runs from the conserved cysteine through the conserved F or W. D genes are given only for firm matches.

>-|TRBV24-1
CATSDGGPTGSYEQYF
>-|TRBV7-9
CASSTTPPGPGELFF
>TRBD1|TRBV11-2
CASSYQQGRNEQFF
>-|TRBV30
CAWKRESYEQYF
>TRBD1|TRBV5-1
CASSFTTGADEQYF
>TRBD2|TRBV29-1
CSVSTSGLFQETQYF
>-|TRBV5-1
CASSFGAGYPYEQYF
>TRBD1|TRBV5-1
CASRIQGGPTEAFF
>-|TRBV21-1
CASSKATGTSTDTQYF
>TRBD2|TRBV10-3
CAISEPSGGPYNEQFF
>-|TRBV12-3/TRBV12-4
CASRPAGARNTGELFF
>-|TRBV7-2
CASSLQTGLMNTEAFF
>-|TRBV5-5
CASSLGQGILYNEQFF
>TRBD1|TRBV5-1
CASSWLTGTEFTDTQYF
>-|TRBV24-1
CATSAGKLFF
>-|TRBV11-2
CASSLDRFSVSF
>-|TRBV7-4
CASSSPRARGGYTF
>TRBD2|TRBV19
CASSKTSNGDYEQYF
>-|TRBV6-5
CASRGGRNSNQPQHF
>-|TRBV24-1
CATSSPNDNEQFF
>TRBD2|TRBV5-4
CASSFPGLENEQFF
>-|TRBV5-1
CASSLVPGGMDTQYF
>TRBD2|TRBV19
CASRTTSGGLRNIQYF
>-|TRBV20-1
CSASPGRNTQYF
>TRBD2|TRBV20-1
CSAPGLASYNEQFF
>-|TRBV12-3/TRBV12-4
CASSLKVMGYGYTF
>-|TRBV24-1
CATSDPSGANVLTF
>TRBD2|TRBV10-3
CAISETSGRAREQFF